These 8 T cell receptor beta chains came from one sample sequenced in a study of blood T cell repertoires in COVID-19. The table came from immunoSEQ multiplex PCR; TCRdb's copy has only in-frame clones and leaves some out. The sample consists of around 280,000 clones, approximately 91% of them appearing once. The sample comprised peripheral blood. All receptors come from a woman aged 25 to 39 with COVID-19, enrolled during active disease.

V is TRBV10-3 and J is TRBJ2-7, with D tentatively TRBD2 (5 bases). The ends were cut back, 8 bases at V and 2 bases at J, with 7 bases in the middle. Per the germline V gene, CDR1 is ENHRY and CDR2 is SYGVKD. The CDR3 covers 11 residues. The CDR3, as DNA: TGTGCCATCGGAGGCGCCTACGAGCAGTACTTC. Translated, it gives CAIGGAYEQYF.

The chain carries TRBV3-1 (or the pseudogene TRBV3-2) and TRBJ1-5, with D unresolved. The CDR3 is 13 amino acids. Trimming pared 3 bases from V and 5 bases from J, leaving 8 bases between. The germline gives CDR1 LGHDT, CDR2 YNNKEL (reference sequence). As DNA, the CDR3 is TGTGCCAGCAGCCAGGGTCAGGATCAGCCCCAGCATTTT. Protein: CASSQGQDQPQHF.

This chain uses TRBV4-1 with TRBJ2-1; TRBD2 matches 7 bases. This CDR3 region has 16 residues. Germline loops: CDR1 MGHRA, CDR2 YSYEKL. The ends lost 3 bases at V and 1 base at J; junction bases unmatched: 6. CDR3 region: CASSHLSGKSYNEQFF. The CDR3 nucleotides read TGCGCCAGCAGCCATCTCAGCGGGAAGTCCTACAATGAGCAGTTCTTC.

This chain uses TRBV7-3 with TRBJ2-1; maybe TRBD1 (5 bases). The length of the CDR3 is 14 residues. The V end lost 3 bases, the J end lost 0 bases, and 6 bases lay between the germline ends. From germline, CDR1 is SGHTA and CDR2 FQGTGA. Written as DNA, the CDR3 is TGTGCCAGCAGCTTCGACAGCTCCTACAATGAGCAGTTCTTC. This sequence encodes CASSFDSSYNEQFF.

The gene calls are TRBV6-1 and TRBJ1-2; 9 positions agree with TRBD1. This CDR3 contains 15 residues. Germline V gives CDR1 MNHNS, CDR2 SASEGT. After removal of 3 bases from V and 6 bases from J, the junction contained 8 bases not matched to a gene. The CDR3 DNA sequence: TGTGCCAGCAGTGACCAACCCGGGACAGGGAATGGCTACACCTTC. Translated, it gives CASSDQPGTGNGYTF.

The chain has TRBV7-2 and TRBJ2-7, with 13 bases that match TRBD2. The CDR3 loop spans 17 amino acids. Germline CDR1 SGHTA, CDR2 FQGNSA. The ends lost 1 base at V and 2 bases at J; junction bases unmatched: 5. CDR3 bases: TGTGCCAGCAGCTTAGACGGACTAGCGGGAGTCCCCTACGAGCAGTACTTC. The encoded protein is CASSLDGLAGVPYEQYF.

This clone occurred once. The genes are TRBV7-8 and TRBJ2-1, with 12 bases matching TRBD2. The CDR3 is 19 amino acids. CDR1 SGHVS and CDR2 FQNEAQ come from the germline V gene. V shed 1 base, J shed 5 bases, and the junction held 12 bases outside the gene matches. CDR3 residues: CASSLVGASGRAGDNEQFF. CDR3 sequence (DNA): TGTGCCAGCAGCTTAGTGGGGGCTAGCGGGAGGGCCGGCGACAATGAGCAGTTCTTC.

The V call is TRBV15, the J call TRBJ2-3; possibly TRBD2 for D (6 bases). The CDR3 loop spans 14 amino acids. From germline, CDR1 is LNHNV and CDR2 YYDKDF (reference sequence). Trimming removed 6 bases from V and 3 bases from J, with 13 bases in between. For the CDR3, the DNA is TGTGCCACCAGTCGAGGAGGGACTACAGATACGCAGTATTTT. It encodes CATSRGGTTDTQYF.